This TCR beta chain was sequenced in a study of cytomegalovirus exposure and HLA in healthy donors. The CDR3 spans 16 residues. The germline CDR1 and CDR2 sequences are SGHRS and YFSETQ. Deletions cut 3 bases from V and 2 bases from J, with 14 bases between. Findings and limits, study-wide: One variant, a missense change in DCLRE1C, was linked in a later analysis to TCR beta V- and J-gene trimming. Testing in vitro showed a few CMV-associated chains specific for CMV antigens. The study recorded 150 to 200 TCR beta chains that were cytomegalovirus-associated.

PCR involved 60 Vbeta and 13 Jbeta primers. Clones were read by immunoSEQ multiplex PCR, and TCRdb kept only the in-frame ones, dropping some. Here the sample table reports about 75,000 clones. Regarding this clone: Its cognate antigen is unknown.

The sequence came from a man between 18 and 35 years old in good health and CMV-seropositive. The J gene is TRBJ1-4, the V gene TRBV5-1; no reliable D call. Sequenced sample: PBMCs. CDR3 nucleotides: TGCGCCAGCAGCTATAACGCGGGTAGGACTAATGAAAAACTGTTTTTT. Residues: CASSYNAGRTNEKLFF.